The next 19 T cell receptor beta chains were all read from a single sample in a study of shared clonotypes between healthy human individuals. Sequenced by immunoSEQ multiplex PCR; TCRdb stores in-frame clones only, minus some. The table includes 640,000 or so clones, about two thirds detected once. The material sequenced was memory CD4+ T cells sorted from blood. Subset described: CD45RA-negative fraction. Every receptor here comes from a woman under 40 in good health.

The table lists this clone with a count of one. The chain carries TRBV7-9 and TRBJ2-7; D gene unclear. The CDR3 runs 14 residues. V was cut by 1 base and J by 1 base, with 8 bases left in between. The germline V gene encodes CDR1 SEHNR and CDR2 FQNEAQ (reference sequence). DNA for the CDR3: TGTGCCAGCAGCTTAGTGGACGGTTCCTACGAGCAGTACTTC. Translated, it gives CASSLVDGSYEQYF. Drawing the rest from reference TRBV7-9 and TRBJ2-7, the complete variable domain is DTGVSQNPRHKITKRGQNVTFRCDPISEHNRLYWYRQTLGQGPEFLTYFQNEAQLEKSRLLSDRFSAERPKGSFSTLEIQRTEQGDSAMYLCASSLVDGSYEQYFGPGTRLTVT.

The CDR3 loop reads CASRSGPGGGRNVLTF. In DNA form, the CDR3 reads TGTGCCAGCAGATCGGGACCAGGAGGGGGTCGAAACGTCCTGACTTTC. The chain recombines TRBV28 with TRBJ2-6; D tentatively reads TRBD1 or TRBD2 (6 bases each). Trimming pared 6 bases from V and 10 bases from J, leaving 22 bases between. The germline gives CDR1 MDHEN, CDR2 SYDVKM. The CDR3 length is 16 residues.

J is TRBJ1-1 and V is TRBV28, with TRBD1 as a possible D gene (5 bases). Germline V CDR1 and CDR2: MDHEN, SYDVKM. The CDR3 has 14 residues. Trimming left V 2 bases short and J 4 bases short, with 11 bases between. The DNA of the CDR3 is TGTGCCAGCAGTTTAAGGGGCTTTCGCACTGAAGCTTTCTTT. This sequence encodes CASSLRGFRTEAFF. Combining the CDR3 with reference TRBV28 and TRBJ1-1 gives the whole variable domain DVKVTQSSRYLVKRTGEKVFLECVQDMDHENMFWYRQDPGLGLRLIYFSYDVKMKEKGDIPEGYSVSREKKERFSLILESASTNQTSMYLCASSLRGFRTEAFFGQGTRLTVV.

This chain joins TRBV10-3 and TRBJ1-4, with D hard to call. The CDR3 spans 13 residues. V was shortened by 10 bases and J by 7 bases, with 16 bases between the two germline ends. CDR1 is ENHRY and CDR2 is SYGVKD in the germline V gene. The CDR3 coding sequence is TGTGCCACATCGCAAGGCGGAGGTGAAAAACTGTTTTTT. Protein sequence: CATSQGGGEKLFF.

The J gene is TRBJ2-1, the V gene TRBV20-1; D unresolved. The CDR3 is made up of 11 amino acids. Germline-derived CDR1 and CDR2 are DFQATT and SNEGSKA (reference sequence). Trimming took off 5 bases at V and 4 bases at J, with 6 bases between the two ends. CDR3: CSAPLYNEQFF. The CDR3 DNA follows: TGCAGTGCTCCGCTATACAATGAGCAGTTCTTC.

The gene calls are TRBV5-1 and TRBJ1-1; maybe TRBD1 (5 bases). The ends were cut back, 0 bases at V and 0 bases at J, with 9 bases in the middle. The CDR3 covers 15 residues. Germline V gives CDR1 SGHRS, CDR2 YFSETQ. CDR3 in amino acids: CASSLDQGMNTEAFF. CDR3 sequence (DNA): TGCGCCAGCAGCTTGGACCAGGGCATGAACACTGAAGCTTTCTTT.

V and J are TRBV7-6 and TRBJ2-7; no definite D call. Trimming left V 4 bases short and J 5 bases short, with 6 bases between. This CDR3 region has 11 residues. Per the germline V gene, CDR1 is SGHVS and CDR2 is FNYEAQ. CDR3 sequence reads: CASSSFDEQYF. CDR3 bases: TGTGCCAGCAGCTCCTTCGACGAGCAGTACTTC.

The chain uses TRBV5-1 and TRBJ2-1, with D perhaps given as TRBD1 or TRBD2 (5 bases each). Germline V lookup: CDR1 SGHRS, CDR2 YFSETQ. The V end lost 1 base, the J end lost 8 bases, and 13 bases lay between the germline ends. The CDR3 contains 14 residues. DNA of the CDR3: TGCGCCAGCAGCTTGTATCGGGGCAGGGATGAGCAGTTCTTC. Protein sequence: CASSLYRGRDEQFF. The full variable domain, its missing parts supplied by reference TRBV5-1 and TRBJ2-1, is KAGVTQTPRYLIKTRGQQVTLSCSPISGHRSVSWYQQTPGQGLQFLFEYFSETQRNKGNFPGRFSGRQFSNSRSEMNVSTLELGDSALYLCASSLYRGRDEQFFGPGTRLTVL.

This clone was recorded once. The chain is built from TRBV28 and TRBJ1-1, with D tentatively TRBD1 (5 bases). Germline-derived CDR1 and CDR2 are MDHEN and SYDVKM. The CDR3 is 10 residues long. The V end was cut by 8 bases, the J end by 8 bases, with 9 bases between. Written as DNA, the CDR3 is TGTGCCAGCGGGGGACCCGAAGCTTTCTTT. This translates into CASGGPEAFF.

V usage is TRBV7-9 and J usage is TRBJ2-3, with 12 bases identical to TRBD2. Germline V gene data show CDR1 as SEHNR and CDR2 as FQNEAQ (reference sequence). V shed 6 bases, J shed 6 bases, and the junction held 13 bases outside the gene matches. This CDR3 comprises 17 residues. DNA for the CDR3: TGTGCCAGCAGTTCCGCCCTCCTAGCGGGAGGGGGGGATACGCAGTATTTT. It codes for CASSSALLAGGGDTQYF.

This chain uses TRBV15 with TRBJ1-2, with 7 bases that match TRBD1. Germline CDR1 LNHNV, CDR2 YYDKDF (reference sequence). The CDR3 has 16 amino acids. V shed 5 bases, J shed 3 bases, and the junction held 12 bases outside the gene matches. This chain's CDR3 is CATSPPGQVGHYGYTF. The DNA of the CDR3 is TGTGCCACCAGCCCCCCAGGACAGGTCGGACACTATGGCTACACCTTC.

V usage is TRBV25-1 and J usage is TRBJ2-3; 8 nucleotides agree with TRBD1. Trimming cost V 5 bases and J 2 bases; bases outside gene matches: 6. Germline CDR1 reads MGHDK; CDR2 reads SYGVNS. The CDR3 is 15 amino acids. CDR3 sequence reads: CASSQPTGATDTQYF. In DNA, the CDR3 is TGTGCCAGCAGTCAGCCGACAGGGGCCACAGATACGCAGTATTTT.

This clone was counted ten times or more. This sequence joins TRBV28 and TRBJ1-5, with TRBD1 matching 7 bases. Losses at the gene ends were 5 bases for V and 4 bases for J; bases not matched to a gene: 11. The CDR3 spans 16 residues. Germline V CDR1 and CDR2: MDHEN, SYDVKM. The CDR3 bases are TGTGCCAGCAGTACATACACGACAGGGCTTAATCAGCCCCAGCATTTT. Protein product: CASSTYTTGLNQPQHF.

The chain joins TRBV10-2 to TRBJ2-1; TRBD2 might be the D (6 bases). Germline-derived CDR1 and CDR2 are WSHSY and SAAADI. The V end lost 6 bases, the J end lost 4 bases, and 16 bases lay between the germline ends. This CDR3 has 15 residues. The chain's CDR3 is CASRGGWGIYNEQFF. The CDR3 bases are TGCGCCAGCAGGGGGGGATGGGGAATATACAATGAGCAGTTCTTC.

The CDR3 loop reads CASSFPQLAKNIQYF. The CDR3 DNA follows: TGTGCCAGCAGTTTCCCGCAGCTAGCCAAAAACATTCAGTACTTC. The chain carries TRBV28 and TRBJ2-4; D is undetermined. Germline loops: CDR1 MDHEN, CDR2 SYDVKM. V was trimmed by 3 bases and J by 0 bases, leaving 9 bases between them. The CDR3 is 15 amino acids.

This clone was recorded a few times. The CDR3 nucleotides read TGCGCCAGCGATTTCCGGGACTCCCGCACAGATACGCAGTATTTT. It codes for CASDFRDSRTDTQYF. The genes are TRBV10-1 and TRBJ2-3; TRBD2 might be the D (6 bases). This CDR3 is 15 amino acids long. From germline, CDR1 is WNHNN and CDR2 SYGVQD (reference sequence). Trimming shortened V by 8 bases and J by 1 base, and 16 bases separated the two germline ends.

The chain has TRBV19 and TRBJ2-2; 7 bases match TRBD1. V was pared by 11 bases and J by 4 bases, with 22 bases of the junction left unmatched. CDR3 length: 18 residues. Germline lookup yields CDR1 LNHDA and CDR2 SQIVND (reference sequence). The CDR3 loop is CAVSRGQGRGSGTGELFF. The CDR3 DNA follows: TGTGCCGTTAGTAGGGGGCAGGGTCGTGGCTCGGGCACCGGGGAGCTGTTTTTT.

The chain couples TRBV5-1 to TRBJ2-5, with a weak D call TRBD1 (5 bases). Gene TRBJ2-7 matches the end of the DNA better, so the J call may be wrong. CDR1 and CDR2 from the germline V gene are SGHRS and YFSETQ. The CDR3 contains 16 residues. For the CDR3, the DNA is TGCGCCAGCAGCTTGGGAGTTCTCGCAGGGCCCAACGAGCAGTACTTC. Translating it yields CASSLGVLAGPNEQYF.

This clone was seen many times. The chain recombines TRBV27 with TRBJ2-1; the D gene is possibly TRBD2 (6 bases). Trimming left V 4 bases short and J 7 bases short, with 20 bases between. The CDR3 has 16 residues. Per germline, CDR1 MNHEY and CDR2 SMNVEV (reference sequence). For the CDR3, the DNA is TGTGCCAGCAGTTCATTGGCAGGGAGGCGGCAAAATGAGCAGTTCTTC. Translating it yields CASSSLAGRRQNEQFF.